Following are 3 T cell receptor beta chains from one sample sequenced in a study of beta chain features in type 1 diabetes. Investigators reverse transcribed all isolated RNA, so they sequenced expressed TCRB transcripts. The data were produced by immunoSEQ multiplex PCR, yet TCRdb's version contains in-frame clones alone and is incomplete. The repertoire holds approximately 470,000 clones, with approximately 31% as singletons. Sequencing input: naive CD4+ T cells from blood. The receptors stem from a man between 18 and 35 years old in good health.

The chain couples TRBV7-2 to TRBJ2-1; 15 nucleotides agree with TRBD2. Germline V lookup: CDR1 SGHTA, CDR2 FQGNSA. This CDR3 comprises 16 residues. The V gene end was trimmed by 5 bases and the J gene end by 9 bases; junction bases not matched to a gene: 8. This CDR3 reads CASSLPGTSGRSEQFF. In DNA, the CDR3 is TGTGCCAGCAGCCTTCCCGGGACTAGCGGGAGGTCTGAGCAGTTCTTC.

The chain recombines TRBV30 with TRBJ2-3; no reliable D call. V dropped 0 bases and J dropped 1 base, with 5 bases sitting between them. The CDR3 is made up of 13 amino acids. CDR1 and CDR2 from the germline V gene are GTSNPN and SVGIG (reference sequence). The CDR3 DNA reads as TGTGCCTGGAGTGTAACTCGCACAGATACGCAGTATTTT. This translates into CAWSVTRTDTQYF.

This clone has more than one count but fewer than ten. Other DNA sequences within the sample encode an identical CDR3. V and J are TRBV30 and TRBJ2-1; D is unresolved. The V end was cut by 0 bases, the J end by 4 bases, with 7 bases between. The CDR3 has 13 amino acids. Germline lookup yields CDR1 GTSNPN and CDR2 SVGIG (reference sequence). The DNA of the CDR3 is TGTGCCTGGAGTGTAGGTCAGTACAATGAGCAGTTCTTC. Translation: CAWSVGQYNEQFF. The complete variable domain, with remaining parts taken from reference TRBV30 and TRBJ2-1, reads SQTIHQWPATLVQPVGSPLSLECTVEGTSNPNLYWYRQAAGRGLQLLFYSVGIGQISSEVPQNLSASRPQDRQFILSSKKLLLSDSGFYLCAWSVGQYNEQFFGPGTRLTVL.